This T cell receptor (beta chain) originates from a study of long-term antiretroviral therapy in people with HIV. General study findings and limits: Among HIV repertoires, CDR3 length ranges were narrower than those of controls. Specimen acquisition occurred between about 2004 and 2018, potentially under older ART regimens. No data were available on ART adherence, viral resistance or therapy changes.

At survey level, the immunoSEQ assay was run in its v3.0 version. Clones were read by immunoSEQ multiplex PCR, and TCRdb kept only the in-frame ones, dropping some. The data contain about 27,000 clones, 80% to 90% of them seen just once; the ten biggest clones take up approximately 9%. Every specimen provided about 0.9-11 million cryopreserved PBMC before DNA extraction took place. This CDR3 comprises 12 residues. Germline CDR1 is LNHDA and CDR2 is SQIVND (reference sequence). V lost 6 bases and J 2 bases, leaving 7 bases between the germline ends. Concerning this clone: Its antigen is undetermined.

The rearrangement joins TRBV19 to TRBJ1-2; D is ambiguous. The sample consisted of unsorted PBMCs, taken 3 years after starting antiretroviral therapy. The receptor was isolated from a man aged 35 to 55 with HIV. CDR3 nucleotides: TGTGCCAGTAGAGAGAGCAACTATGGCTACACCTTC. It yields the protein CASRESNYGYTF.